What follows describes a single TCR beta chain. In the same sample, other DNA sequences code for this CDR3. Trimming took 3 bases from V and 3 from J; bases not matched to a gene: 1. CDR1 and CDR2 from the germline V gene are SGHAT and FQNNGV. This CDR3 comprises 13 residues. This sample was included in a study of shared clonotypes between healthy human individuals. Authors' processing steps: Owing to the provision of junction-only sequences devoid of quality scores by immunoSEQ, filtering differed. Clones were read by immunoSEQ multiplex PCR, and TCRdb kept only the in-frame ones, dropping some. That table gives V, J and clone size, and the DNA gave D and trimming. The sample lists about 2.4 million clones; approximately 93% were seen once. The split of CD4+ cells yielded CD45RA+ naive and CD45RA-negative memory subsets.

Sequencing was performed on naive CD4+ T cells from PBMCs. Regarding subset: CD45RA+ positively selected. The TCR originated in a man aged 18 to 30 in good health. Some clones in this sample may be carry-over from other donors' samples. The J gene is TRBJ2-5, the V gene TRBV11-2, with TRBD1 matching over 7 bases. CDR3 loop: CASSLGQKETQYF. CDR3 nucleotide sequence: TGTGCCAGCAGCTTGGGACAGAAAGAGACCCAGTACTTC.